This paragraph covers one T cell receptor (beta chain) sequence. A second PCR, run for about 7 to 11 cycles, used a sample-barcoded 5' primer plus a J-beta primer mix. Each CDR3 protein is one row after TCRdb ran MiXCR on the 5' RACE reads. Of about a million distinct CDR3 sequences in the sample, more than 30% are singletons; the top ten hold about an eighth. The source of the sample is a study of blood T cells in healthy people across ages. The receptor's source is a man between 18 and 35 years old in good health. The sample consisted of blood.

The CDR3, as DNA: TGCAGCGTTGAAGGGGTGTTTCGTAGGACAGCAGACCAAGAGACCCAGTACTTC. It yields the protein CSVEGVFRRTADQETQYF. V and J are TRBV29-1 and TRBJ2-5, with D possibly TRBD1 on 6 matching bases. Trimming took 1 base from V and 0 from J, leaving 21 bases between them. CDR1 is SQVTM and CDR2 is ANQGSEA in the germline V gene. The CDR3 is 18 residues long.